This T cell receptor (beta chain) was sequenced in a study of T cell responses to AZD1222 COVID-19 vaccine. Germline V gives CDR1 WNHNN, CDR2 SYGVQD (reference sequence). The CDR3 is 13 residues long. Trimming took 4 bases from V and 3 from J; bases not matched to a gene: 3. Some clones are missing from TCRdb's copy, which holds only in-frame ones; the method was immunoSEQ multiplex PCR. The table lists fewer than 200,000 clones, around 90% of them singletons. The material sequenced was peripheral blood, taken 28 days after the second dose of the MenACWY control vaccine. The source of this sequence is an adult who received the MenACWY meningococcal vaccine as a control. This sequence joins TRBV10-1 and TRBJ2-7; 7 bases map to TRBD1. The CDR3 is CASSATGYYEQYF. Written as DNA, the CDR3 is TGCGCCAGCAGTGCGACAGGGTACTACGAGCAGTACTTC.